This is a list of T cell receptor beta chains from one sample in a study of blood T cell repertoires in COVID-19. Profiled with immunoSEQ multiplex PCR; TCRdb holds only in-frame clones, not every one. The sample holds about 230,000 clones, less than 85% seen once. The sample comprised peripheral blood. These receptors were taken from a woman aged 70-85 years with active or convalescent COVID-19. Each CDR3 is given with its conserved first and last residue. D genes are given only for firm matches. Expanded clones get a size class; other rows say once, few or many, or leave the size out.

j_gene	v_gene	d_gene	abundance	CDR3aa	CDR3nt
TRBJ1-2	TRBV7-3	TRBD1	many	CASSYGTVTNYGYTF	TGTGCCAGCAGCTATGGGACAGTCACTAACTATGGCTACACCTTC
TRBJ1-4	TRBV3-1/TRBV3-2	-	-	CASSQYPGEKLFF	TGTGCCAGCAGCCAATACCCTGGCGAAAAACTGTTTTTT
TRBJ1-6	TRBV5-6	-	-	CASSLAGDSPLHF	TGTGCCAGCAGCTTGGCCGGGGATTCACCCCTCCACTTT
TRBJ1-5	TRBV5-1	-	-	CASSPDWNQPQHF	TGCGCCAGCAGCCCTGACTGGAATCAGCCCCAGCATTTT
TRBJ1-6	TRBV7-2	-	-	CASSSGGGNSPLHF	TGTGCCAGCAGCTCGGGCGGGGGGAATTCACCCCTCCACTTT
TRBJ2-3	TRBV6-5	-	-	CASIRGQINLDTQYF	TGTGCCAGCATCCGTGGACAGATAAACTTAGATACGCAGTATTTT
TRBJ1-2	TRBV7-8	-	-	CASSPSSRHGYTF	TGTGCCAGCAGCCCATCCTCCAGGCATGGCTACACCTTC
TRBJ2-7	TRBV3-1/TRBV3-2	TRBD1	-	CASSQDRGREQYF	TGTGCCAGCAGCCAAGACAGGGGGCGCGAGCAGTACTTC
TRBJ1-4	TRBV6-1	-	-	CASSEGWGTPYEKLFF	TGTGCCAGCAGTGAAGGGTGGGGGACACCCTATGAAAAACTGTTTTTT
TRBJ1-4	TRBV25-1	-	-	CASSRASTNEKLFF	TGTGCCAGCAGCAGGGCTTCAACTAATGAAAAACTGTTTTTT
TRBJ2-7	TRBV5-6	TRBD2	-	CASSFRGGEQYF	TGTGCCAGCAGCTTTCGGGGGGGTGAGCAGTACTTC
TRBJ1-4	TRBV30	-	-	CAWRGAGREKLFF	TGTGCCTGGAGAGGGGCAGGGCGTGAAAAACTGTTTTTT
TRBJ2-7	TRBV5-6	TRBD2	-	CASRPAGADEQYF	TGTGCCAGCAGGCCAGCGGGGGCGGACGAGCAGTACTTC
TRBJ1-1	TRBV5-6	TRBD1	-	CASSFRQGGMRAFF	TGTGCCAGCAGCTTTAGACAGGGGGGGATGAGAGCTTTCTTT
TRBJ2-1	TRBV5-4	TRBD2	-	CASSWGGLGPSHNEQFF	TGTGCCAGCAGCTGGGGGGGTTTGGGGCCTAGCCACAATGAGCAGTTCTTC
TRBJ2-7	TRBV30	-	-	CAWAGGRNEQYF	TGTGCCTGGGCCGGAGGGAGAAACGAGCAGTACTTC
TRBJ2-7	TRBV28	TRBD1	-	CASKAGGFYEQYF	TGTGCCAGCAAGGCAGGGGGCTTCTACGAGCAGTACTTC
TRBJ2-1	TRBV29-1	-	-	CSVAVNYNEQFF	TGCAGCGTTGCCGTAAACTACAATGAGCAGTTCTTC
TRBJ1-3	TRBV7-9	TRBD1	-	CASSMTGGNTIYF	TGTGCCAGCAGTATGACAGGGGGAAACACCATATATTTT
TRBJ2-7	TRBV11-2	TRBD1	many	CASSLRPGQGISEQYF	TGTGCCAGCAGCCTACGGCCGGGACAGGGGATAAGCGAGCAGTACTTC
TRBJ2-1	TRBV15	-	-	CATADSGYSYNEQFF	TGTGCCACTGCAGATAGCGGTTACTCCTACAATGAGCAGTTCTTC
TRBJ1-5	TRBV24-1	-	-	CATSDFPLNSNQPQHF	TGTGCCACCAGTGATTTTCCCCTTAATAGCAATCAGCCCCAGCATTTT
TRBJ2-5	TRBV19	TRBD2	-	CASSGRVQETQYF	TGTGCCAGTAGTGGGAGGGTCCAAGAGACCCAGTACTTC
TRBJ2-2	TRBV9	TRBD1	-	CASSVSGGANTGELFF	TGTGCCAGCAGCGTATCAGGGGGCGCGAACACCGGGGAGCTGTTTTTT
TRBJ2-7	TRBV10-1	TRBD2	once	CASTEGTSGSYEQYF	TGCGCCAGCACCGAGGGGACTAGCGGGAGCTACGAGCAGTACTTC
TRBJ2-7	TRBV28	-	once	CASRERGYEQYF	TGTGCCAGCAGAGAGAGAGGATACGAGCAGTACTTC
TRBJ1-6	TRBV6-5	-	-	CASSYQSGPNSPLHF	TGTGCCAGCAGTTACCAGTCAGGGCCGAATTCACCCCTCCACTTT
TRBJ2-3	TRBV28	TRBD2	-	CASSLTSGGAQDTQYF	TGTGCCAGCAGTTTGACTAGCGGGGGGGCCCAAGATACGCAGTATTTT
TRBJ1-5	TRBV19	-	-	CASSIREDQPQHF	TGTGCCAGTAGTATCAGGGAGGACCAGCCCCAGCATTTT
TRBJ1-2	TRBV10-2	TRBD1	-	CASSPSWTGAARGYTF	TGCGCCAGCAGTCCTTCGTGGACAGGGGCCGCCCGGGGCTACACCTTC
TRBJ2-5	TRBV9	-	-	CASSVGFSRGQETQYF	TGTGCCAGCAGCGTAGGTTTTAGTAGGGGCCAAGAGACCCAGTACTTC
TRBJ1-1	TRBV11-2	-	-	CASSSQGWDTEAFF	TGTGCCAGCAGCTCTCAGGGGTGGGACACTGAAGCTTTCTTT
TRBJ2-3	TRBV19	-	-	CASSDQEKDTQYF	TGTGCCAGTAGTGATCAGGAAAAAGATACGCAGTATTTT
TRBJ2-7	TRBV21-1	-	-	CASSNPHGTGASEQYF	TGTGCCAGCAGCAACCCCCACGGGACAGGAGCTTCCGAGCAGTACTTC
TRBJ1-6	TRBV6-1	-	-	CASSGQEGIRDSPLHF	TGTGCCAGCAGTGGACAGGAAGGTATCCGGGATTCACCCCTCCACTTT
TRBJ2-1	TRBV11-3	TRBD2	once	CASSRGRALNEQFF	TGTGCCAGCAGCCGCGGGAGGGCCCTCAATGAGCAGTTCTTC
TRBJ2-3	TRBV30	-	-	CAGEGGGTDTQYF	TGTGCCGGGGAAGGGGGGGGCACAGATACGCAGTATTTT
TRBJ2-1	TRBV3-1/TRBV3-2	TRBD2	-	CASSLTSGGYNEQFF	TGTGCCAGCAGCCTGACTAGCGGGGGGTACAATGAGCAGTTCTTC
TRBJ1-5	TRBV10-3	-	once	CAISGADSNQPQHF	TGTGCCATCTCTGGGGCTGATAGCAATCAGCCCCAGCATTTT
TRBJ2-7	TRBV18	TRBD1	-	CASSPGQGSYEQYF	TGTGCCAGCTCACCAGGACAGGGCTCCTACGAGCAGTACTTC
TRBJ1-4	TRBV18	TRBD1	-	CASSPPGQAEKLFF	TGTGCCAGCTCACCTCCGGGACAGGCTGAAAAACTGTTTTTT
TRBJ2-1	TRBV19	TRBD2	-	CASSPSMLAGGFSYNEQFF	TGTGCCAGTTCTCCGTCAATGCTAGCGGGGGGCTTCTCCTACAATGAGCAGTTCTTC
TRBJ1-2	TRBV19	-	-	CASSISRAVDYGYTF	TGTGCCAGTAGTATTTCCAGGGCGGTGGACTATGGCTACACCTTC
TRBJ2-6	TRBV29-1	-	-	CSVEEGRYSGANVLTF	TGCAGCGTTGAAGAAGGGAGGTACTCTGGGGCCAACGTCCTGACTTTC
TRBJ1-5	TRBV4-1	-	few	CASSQGSQTYQPQHF	TGCGCCAGCAGCCAAGGGTCACAGACGTACCAGCCCCAGCATTTT
TRBJ2-1	TRBV28	TRBD2	once	CASSTPPLAGVNEQFF	TGTGCCAGCAGCACCCCCCCCCTAGCGGGAGTGAATGAGCAGTTCTTC
TRBJ2-7	TRBV19	-	-	CASSTQASSYEQYF	TGTGCCAGTAGTACCCAGGCGTCCTCCTACGAGCAGTACTTC
TRBJ2-3	TRBV5-1	TRBD1	-	CASSLQGTSDTQYF	TGCGCCAGCAGCTTACAGGGGACCTCGGATACGCAGTATTTT
TRBJ2-5	TRBV11-2	-	few	CASSTSVERETQYF	TGTGCCAGCAGCACTTCCGTAGAACGGGAGACCCAGTACTTC
TRBJ2-1	TRBV27	-	-	CASSLTRLINNEQFF	TGTGCCAGCAGTTTAACGCGACTAATTAACAATGAGCAGTTCTTC
TRBJ1-6	TRBV5-6	-	few	CASSSNSPLHF	TGTGCCAGCAGCTCGAATTCACCCCTCCACTTT
TRBJ1-1	TRBV27	TRBD1	-	CASSSRDRGLGTEAFF	TGTGCCAGCTCCTCCAGGGACAGGGGGCTGGGAACTGAAGCTTTCTTT